Listed below are T cell receptor beta chains from one sample, sequenced in a study of shared clonotypes between healthy human individuals. Here immunoSEQ multiplex PCR was the method, and the copy in TCRdb shows in-frame clones only, minus some. The data hold under 1,100,000 clones, with approximately 70% observed a single time. Sequencing was done on a sample of memory CD4+ T cells sorted from blood. The receptors originated from a man aged 18 to 35 in good health. CDR3s include the opening cysteine and the closing phenylalanine or tryptophan. The order of the fields is CDR3 DNA, CDR3 protein, clone size, V gene, J gene, D gene. The D gene is left open where the match is weak. A clone size is listed for some rows: how often the clone was seen (once, few, many), or a class if it is expanded.

TGTGCCAGCAGCTGGACTAGCGGGAGCCAAGAGACCCAGTACTTC	CASSWTSGSQETQYF	NA	TRBV7-2	TRBJ2-5	TRBD2
TGTGCCAGCACCGAGACCGGGACGCAGTATTTT	CASTETGTQYF	NA	TRBV2	TRBJ2-3	NA
TGTGCCAGCGGACGGAACACCGGGGAGCTGTTTTTT	CASGRNTGELFF	NA	TRBV6-5	TRBJ2-2	NA
TGCGCCAGCAGCACGGGGACAGGAGGGTCCGGAGGCTACACCTTC	CASSTGTGGSGGYTF	once	TRBV5-1	TRBJ1-2	TRBD1
TGTGCCATCAGTGAGTCTGGGCAGGGTGTGGGCCCAGATACGCAGTATTTT	CAISESGQGVGPDTQYF	NA	TRBV10-3	TRBJ2-3	NA
TGTGCCAGCAGGGAAGGACAGCTCTTAAACTATGGCTACACCTTC	CASREGQLLNYGYTF	once	TRBV28	TRBJ1-2	NA
TGTGCCAGCAGTTGGGGGAGGGGCGGGACGTCGAGACAGTACTTC	CASSWGRGGTSRQYF	NA	TRBV6-5	TRBJ2-7	TRBD2
TGCGCCAGCAGCTTAAGGCCCGGACAGGGCCTCCACGAGCAGTACTTC	CASSLRPGQGLHEQYF	NA	TRBV5-1	TRBJ2-7	TRBD1
TGTGCCAGCAGTCAACTCCCGGGACAGGGGAACTCACCCCTCCACTTT	CASSQLPGQGNSPLHF	NA	TRBV27	TRBJ1-6	TRBD1
TGTGCCAGCAGCCAAGAGCTCAGCTCCTACGAGCAGTACTTC	CASSQELSSYEQYF	few	TRBV14	TRBJ2-7	NA
TGTGCCTGGCTGCGGGACTACGATTCACCCCTCCACTTT	CAWLRDYDSPLHF	few	TRBV30	TRBJ1-6	NA
TGTGCCAGCAGCTTAAAGGGGGAGGTCAGGTACATGAACACTGAAGCTTTCTTT	CASSLKGEVRYMNTEAFF	NA	TRBV7-2	TRBJ1-1	NA
TGTGCCAGCAGCTTAAAGCAGGGCGGTGGAAACACCATATATTTT	CASSLKQGGGNTIYF	NA	TRBV11-2	TRBJ1-3	NA
TGCGCCAGCAGCTTTGACCGGGACGGGGAGCAGTTCTTC	CASSFDRDGEQFF	NA	TRBV5-1	TRBJ2-1	NA
TGTGCCACCCTGGGTGGGCAGGGGTGGAGGACTGGCTACACCTTC	CATLGGQGWRTGYTF	few	TRBV27	TRBJ1-2	NA
TGCGCCAGCAGCTTGAGTGGGGGTTCGAACACTGAAGCTTTCTTT	CASSLSGGSNTEAFF	once	TRBV5-1	TRBJ1-1	NA
TGTGCCAGCAGCTTGAAACAGGGGCATGAAGGAAACACCATATATTTT	CASSLKQGHEGNTIYF	NA	TRBV5-8	TRBJ1-3	TRBD1
TGTGCCAGCAGGAGCAGGGGGCTTGAAGCTTTCTTT	CASRSRGLEAFF	NA	TRBV27	TRBJ1-1	TRBD1
TGTGCCAGCCGCCAGGGAGGTTCGGATCAGCCCCAGCATTTT	CASRQGGSDQPQHF	NA	TRBV2	TRBJ1-5	NA
TGTGCCAGCAGTTACCTAGGACTAGCCCAAGAGACCCAGTACTTC	CASSYLGLAQETQYF	NA	TRBV6-6	TRBJ2-5	TRBD2
TGTGCCAGCAGTCCCCCGGACGGTCTAAGACCCCTCCACTTT	CASSPPDGLRPLHF	few	TRBV28	TRBJ1-6	NA
TGTGCCAGCAGTGCTGACTTAGGGAAAGCTTTCTTT	CASSADLGKAFF	NA	TRBV2	TRBJ1-1	NA
TGTGCCAGCAGTTCCCCCACCGTGGGCACAGATACGCAGTATTTT	CASSSPTVGTDTQYF	once	TRBV28	TRBJ2-3	NA
TGTGCCAGCAGCAGGGGACTAGCGGGTGCGGGGAGCCAGTACTTC	CASSRGLAGAGSQYF	NA	TRBV5-6	TRBJ2-5	TRBD2
TGTGCCAGCAGTTTACCGGGACAGGGTATCCAAAGTCGGGAGACCCAGTACTTC	CASSLPGQGIQSRETQYF	NA	TRBV28	TRBJ2-5	TRBD1
TGTGCCAGCAGCCAAGTCAGTAGCGGGGGGGACAATGAGCAGTTCTTC	CASSQVSSGGDNEQFF	NA	TRBV4-2	TRBJ2-1	TRBD2
TGCGCCAGCAGCTCGGAGGGGGATACGCAGTATTTT	CASSSEGDTQYF	NA	TRBV5-1	TRBJ2-3	NA
TGTGCCAGCAGTCGGGACAGAACCGGTGAAAAACTGTTTTTT	CASSRDRTGEKLFF	NA	TRBV28	TRBJ1-4	TRBD1
TGCGCCAGCAGCTCAGGGACCGCCTACGAGCAGTACTTC	CASSSGTAYEQYF	NA	TRBV5-1	TRBJ2-7	NA
TGTGCCAGCAGCCCCCGGGCATACAATGAGCAGTTCTTC	CASSPRAYNEQFF	NA	TRBV7-2	TRBJ2-1	NA
TGTGCCAGCAGCTCGGGGGTGAATGAAAAACTGTTTTTT	CASSSGVNEKLFF	once	TRBV28	TRBJ1-4	NA
TGTGCCAGCAGCGAGGTCTACCAAGAGACCCAGTACTTC	CASSEVYQETQYF	many	TRBV11-2	TRBJ2-5	NA
TGCGCCAGCAGCTTGGCCTGGGGCAACACTGAAGCTTTCTTT	CASSLAWGNTEAFF	NA	TRBV5-1	TRBJ1-1	NA
TGTGCCAGTAGTCCAGGACAGGGATTATACACCATATATTTT	CASSPGQGLYTIYF	NA	TRBV19	TRBJ1-3	TRBD1
TGTGCCACCGTTGATCAAACTAGCAATCAGCCCCAGCATTTT	CATVDQTSNQPQHF	NA	TRBV28	TRBJ1-5	NA
TGTGCCAGCAGCTTGAATAGGGGGGATTACCCCCACGAGCAGTACTTC	CASSLNRGDYPHEQYF	NA	TRBV5-6	TRBJ2-7	NA
TGTGCCAGCAGACGTGGGGCGGCTGGGGGACGCACAGATACGCAGTATTTT	CASRRGAAGGRTDTQYF	few	TRBV7-2	TRBJ2-3	NA
TGTGCCAGCAACTCGGGGGGACAGTTTAATTCACCCCTCCACTTT	CASNSGGQFNSPLHF	NA	TRBV19	TRBJ1-6	TRBD1
TGTGCCAGCAGCCTAGGACAGCCTGAAGCTTTCTTT	CASSLGQPEAFF	few	TRBV28	TRBJ1-1	NA
TGTGCCAGCAGTGGGACAGGGGTTGGAAACACCATATATTTT	CASSGTGVGNTIYF	NA	TRBV25-1	TRBJ1-3	TRBD1
TGTGCCACCAGCAGAGTCAGGGCCCACGAGCAGTACTTC	CATSRVRAHEQYF	NA	TRBV15	TRBJ2-7	NA
TGTGCCAGCAGCCCAAATGCGGGCGGAGGCTACACCTTC	CASSPNAGGGYTF	NA	TRBV6-6	TRBJ1-2	NA
TGTGCCAGCAGTGAACAGGGCCTTAACTATGGCTACACCTTC	CASSEQGLNYGYTF	few	TRBV2	TRBJ1-2	NA
TGCGCCAGTAGATCTGGGACTAGCGGGGGAGAGACCCAGTACTTC	CASRSGTSGGETQYF	NA	TRBV5-1	TRBJ2-5	TRBD2
TGTGCCAGCAGGCGGGGCGTAGGGTACGAGCAGTACTTC	CASRRGVGYEQYF	NA	TRBV6-1	TRBJ2-7	NA
TGTGCCAGCAGCTTATCAGGGCTCCTTGAAGCTTTCTTT	CASSLSGLLEAFF	few	TRBV11-2	TRBJ1-1	NA
TGTGCCATCAGTGTGGGAGGGAACACTGAAGCTTTCTTT	CAISVGGNTEAFF	few	TRBV10-3	TRBJ1-1	NA
TGCGCCAGCAGCTTGTCAGGTTCGGACACCGGGGAGCTGTTTTTT	CASSLSGSDTGELFF	many	TRBV5-1	TRBJ2-2	NA
TGTGCCAGCAGCACCGGACTTGGGGGGGGAGCAAATGGCTACACCTTC	CASSTGLGGGANGYTF	NA	TRBV7-2	TRBJ1-2	NA
TGTGCCAGCAGCCCAGGGGGGCCCACTGAAGCTTTCTTT	CASSPGGPTEAFF	NA	TRBV7-3	TRBJ1-1	TRBD1
TGTGCCAGCAGCCCGACCCCCTACAGGGGCTCCCCGGCTGAAGCTTTCTTT	CASSPTPYRGSPAEAFF	NA	TRBV11-3	TRBJ1-1	TRBD1
TGTGCCAGCAGTGATTTAGCGGAAAGGGGTCGGAATGAGCAGTTCTTC	CASSDLAERGRNEQFF	NA	TRBV6-4	TRBJ2-1	NA
TGTGCCAGCAGTGAACCGCCGGGTCTTACGAGAAACACCATATATTTT	CASSEPPGLTRNTIYF	NA	TRBV6-1	TRBJ1-3	NA
TGTGCCAACAGCCCAGGGGCAGGAGGAGATACGCAGTATTTT	CANSPGAGGDTQYF	NA	TRBV2	TRBJ2-3	NA
TGTGCCAGCTCACCGTCCCGGGACAGAGTTGAAGCTTTCTTT	CASSPSRDRVEAFF	NA	TRBV18	TRBJ1-1	TRBD1
TGTGCCAGCAGCTTGAACGGCTGGAATTCACCCCTCCACTTT	CASSLNGWNSPLHF	once	TRBV5-4	TRBJ1-6	NA
TGTGCCAGCTCACCAGATAACAACGACGGGGAGCTGTTTTTT	CASSPDNNDGELFF	NA	TRBV18	TRBJ2-2	NA
TGCGCCAGCAGGGGGGAAGTTATGAACACTGAAGCTTTCTTT	CASRGEVMNTEAFF	NA	TRBV5-1	TRBJ1-1	NA
TGTGCCAGCAGCTGGGGCGTCGGACAGGGAACTGAAGCTTTCTTT	CASSWGVGQGTEAFF	NA	TRBV7-2	TRBJ1-1	TRBD1